The entry that follows covers one T cell receptor (beta chain) sequence. Per the authors' pipeline: From reference gene primer amplification, estimates of nucleated cell counts were derived. Measured with immunoSEQ multiplex PCR; TCRdb has only the in-frame clones, and not every one. V, J and clone size reflect that table, while D and trimming were determined from the DNA. The sample has about 190,000 clones, approximately 90% seen once. The data were obtained in a study of blood T cell repertoires in COVID-19. Study as a whole: The samples span acute and convalescent COVID-19 from the United States, Italy and Spain. PBMCs, B-cell-depleted T cells, or T cells were the source of the cDNA or gDNA that made up the material.

The TCR originated in a man in his 70s with active or convalescent COVID-19. The sequenced sample was peripheral blood.

The CDR3 loop is CASSRQGQASYNEQFF. The DNA of the CDR3 is TGTGCCAGCAGCCGTCAGGGACAGGCTAGCTACAATGAGCAGTTCTTC. J is TRBJ2-1 and V is TRBV11-3; TRBD1 aligns across 8 bases. Per germline, CDR1 SGHNT and CDR2 YENEEA. J gave up 3 bases and V 5 bases, and 9 bases lay outside the gene matches. This CDR3 has 16 amino acids.